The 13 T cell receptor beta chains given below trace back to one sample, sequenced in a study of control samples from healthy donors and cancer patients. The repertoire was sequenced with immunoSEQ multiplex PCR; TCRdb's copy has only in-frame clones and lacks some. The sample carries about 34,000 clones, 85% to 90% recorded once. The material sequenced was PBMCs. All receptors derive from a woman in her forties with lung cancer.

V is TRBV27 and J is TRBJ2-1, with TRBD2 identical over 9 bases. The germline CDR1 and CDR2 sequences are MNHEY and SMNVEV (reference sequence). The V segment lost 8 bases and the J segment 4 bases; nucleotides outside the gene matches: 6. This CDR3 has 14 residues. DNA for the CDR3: TGTGCCAGCGGGGAGCGGGGGGCTTACAATGAGCAGTTCTTC. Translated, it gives CASGERGAYNEQFF.

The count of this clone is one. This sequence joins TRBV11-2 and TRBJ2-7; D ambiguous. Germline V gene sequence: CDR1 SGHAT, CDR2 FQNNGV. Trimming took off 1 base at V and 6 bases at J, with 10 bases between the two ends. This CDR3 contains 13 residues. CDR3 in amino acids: CASSLVVSGEQYF. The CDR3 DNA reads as TGTGCCAGCAGCTTAGTGGTCTCCGGCGAGCAGTACTTC.

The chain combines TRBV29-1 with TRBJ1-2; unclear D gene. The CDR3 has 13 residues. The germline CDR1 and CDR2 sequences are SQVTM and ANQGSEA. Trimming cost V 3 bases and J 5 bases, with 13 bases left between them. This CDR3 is CSVDAGWGYGYTF. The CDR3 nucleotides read TGCAGCGTTGACGCCGGCTGGGGATATGGCTACACCTTC.

The CDR3 protein is CSVGGDQETQYF. In DNA form, the CDR3 reads TGCAGCGTTGGTGGGGACCAAGAGACCCAGTACTTC. This chain connects TRBV29-1 to TRBJ2-5; D gene ambiguous. The germline V gene encodes CDR1 SQVTM and CDR2 ANQGSEA. V lost 4 bases and J lost 0, with 6 bases in between. The CDR3 extends over 12 amino acids. Full variable domain (rest looked up from reference TRBV29-1 and TRBJ2-5): SAVISQKPSRDICQRGTSLTIQCQVDSQVTMMFWYRQQPGQSLTLIATANQGSEATYESGFVIDKFPISRPNLTFSTLTVSNMSPEDSSIYLCSVGGDQETQYFGPGTRLLVL.

CDR3 region: CASSFKEGRAGELFF. CDR3 nucleotides: TGCGCCAGCAGCTTTAAGGAGGGGAGGGCCGGGGAGCTGTTTTTT. The chain recombines TRBV5-1 with TRBJ2-2; 7 nucleotides align to TRBD2. V gave up 2 bases and J gave up 6 bases; unmatched junction bases: 7. CDR1 is SGHRS and CDR2 is YFSETQ in the germline V gene. The CDR3 loop spans 15 amino acids.

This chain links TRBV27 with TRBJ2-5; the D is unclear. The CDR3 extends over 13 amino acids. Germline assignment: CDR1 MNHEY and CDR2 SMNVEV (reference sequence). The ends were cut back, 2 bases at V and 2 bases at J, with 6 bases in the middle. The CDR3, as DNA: TGTGCCAGCAGTTTAACCTATCAAGAGACCCAGTACTTC. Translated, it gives CASSLTYQETQYF.

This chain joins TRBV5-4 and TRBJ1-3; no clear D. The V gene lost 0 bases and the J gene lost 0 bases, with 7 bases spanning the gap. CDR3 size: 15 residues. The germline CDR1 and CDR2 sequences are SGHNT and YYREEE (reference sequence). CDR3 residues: CASSLERNSGNTIYF. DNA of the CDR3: TGTGCCAGCAGCTTGGAAAGGAACTCTGGAAACACCATATATTTT.

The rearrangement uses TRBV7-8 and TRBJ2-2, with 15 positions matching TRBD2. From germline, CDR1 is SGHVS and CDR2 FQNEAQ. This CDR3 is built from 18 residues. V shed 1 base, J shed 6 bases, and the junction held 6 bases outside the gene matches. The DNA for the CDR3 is TGTGCCAGCAGCTTAGTAGGACTAGCGGGGGGGCAAGCCGGGGAGCTGTTTTTT. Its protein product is CASSLVGLAGGQAGELFF.

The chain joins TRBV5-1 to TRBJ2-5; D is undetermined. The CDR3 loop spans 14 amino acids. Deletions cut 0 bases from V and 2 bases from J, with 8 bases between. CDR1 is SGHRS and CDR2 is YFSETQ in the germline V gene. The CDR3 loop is CASSLDLAQETQYF. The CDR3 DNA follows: TGCGCCAGCAGCTTGGATCTCGCTCAAGAGACCCAGTACTTC.

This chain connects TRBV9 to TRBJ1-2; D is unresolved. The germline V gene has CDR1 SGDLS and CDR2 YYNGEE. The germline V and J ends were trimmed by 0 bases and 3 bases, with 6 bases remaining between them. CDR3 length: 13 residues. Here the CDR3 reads CASSVGVDYGYTF. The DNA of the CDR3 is TGTGCCAGCAGCGTAGGGGTCGACTATGGCTACACCTTC. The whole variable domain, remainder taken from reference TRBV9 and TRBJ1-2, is DSGVTQTPKHLITATGQRVTLRCSPRSGDLSVYWYQQSLDQGLQFLIQYYNGEERAKGNILERFSAQQFPDLHSELNLSSLELGDSALYFCASSVGVDYGYTFGSGTRLTVV.

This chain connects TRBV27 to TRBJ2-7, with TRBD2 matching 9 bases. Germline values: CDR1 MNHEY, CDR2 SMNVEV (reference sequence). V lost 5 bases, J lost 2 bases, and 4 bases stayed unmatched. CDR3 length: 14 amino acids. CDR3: CASSTSGGTYEQYF. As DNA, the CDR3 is TGTGCCAGCAGTACGAGCGGGGGGACCTACGAGCAGTACTTC.

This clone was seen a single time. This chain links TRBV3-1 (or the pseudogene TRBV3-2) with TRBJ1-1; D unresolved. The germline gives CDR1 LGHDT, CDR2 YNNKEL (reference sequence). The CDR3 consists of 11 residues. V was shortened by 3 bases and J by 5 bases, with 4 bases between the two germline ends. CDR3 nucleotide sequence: TGTGCCAGCAGCCAGGGAACTGAAGCTTTCTTT. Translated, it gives CASSQGTEAFF.

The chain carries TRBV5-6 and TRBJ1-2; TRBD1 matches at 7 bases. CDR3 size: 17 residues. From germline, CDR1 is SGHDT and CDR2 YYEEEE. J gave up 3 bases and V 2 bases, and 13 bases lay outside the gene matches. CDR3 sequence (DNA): TGTGCCAGCAGCTTTCGACCGACAGGGATAAGGGACTATGGCTACACCTTC. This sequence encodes CASSFRPTGIRDYGYTF.